This paragraph covers one T cell receptor beta chain sequence. Germline V CDR1 and CDR2: LGHDT, YNNKEL (reference sequence). With V trimmed by 3 bases and J by 3 bases, 0 bases remained unmatched. CDR3 length: 13 residues. These data originate in a study of blood T cell repertoires in COVID-19. Across the whole study: PBMCs, B-cell-depleted T cells, or T cells provided the cDNA or gDNA that made up the material.

Authors' processing steps: Using reference gene primer amplification, nucleated cell counts were estimated. Data came from immunoSEQ multiplex PCR; TCRdb stores just in-frame clones and leaves some out. V and J calls and clone size are given by that table; D and trimming were obtained from the DNA. The sample yields roughly 380,000 clones, about 90% seen once. Those who participated ranged in age from roughly 18 to 100 years and resided in about two dozen US areas. Exposed study participants had met a COVID-19 case within 2 weeks before entry. The TCR originated in a woman aged 25-40 years who had been exposed to COVID-19. V is TRBV3-1 (or the pseudogene TRBV3-2) and J is TRBJ1-1; TRBD1 aligns across 8 bases. Sequencing was carried out using PBMCs or T cells enriched from blood (not recorded which). This CDR3 is CASSQDRDTEAFF. CDR3 coding DNA: TGTGCCAGCAGCCAGGACAGGGACACTGAAGCTTTCTTT.